This is a list of T cell receptor beta chains from one sample in a study of blood T cells in healthy people across ages. A single record per CDR3 protein comes from TCRdb applying MiXCR to the 5' RACE reads. Of 540,000 or so distinct CDR3 sequences listed, roughly 28% were seen once; the top ten hold under 20%. The sequenced material came from blood. The receptors originated from a woman between 70 and 85 years old in good health. CDR3s leave out the opening cysteine and the closing phenylalanine or tryptophan. Each record gives: J gene, clone size, V gene, CDR3 protein. Clone size is stated in some rows and not others, as once, few, many or a class when expanded.

J: TRBJ2-7
size: .
V: TRBV4-1
CDR3: ASSQVPLAAYEQY

J: TRBJ2-5
size: .
V: TRBV5-5
CDR3: ASSLNVGSGGAGETQY

J: TRBJ1-1
size: .
V: TRBV5-1
CDR3: ASSVGTGGANTEAF

J: TRBJ1-4
size: .
V: TRBV5-1
CDR3: ASSLEAPGPSTNEKLF

J: TRBJ1-5
size: few
V: TRBV12-3/TRBV12-4
CDR3: ASRPLDPLQPQH

J: TRBJ1-2
size: .
V: TRBV20-1
CDR3: SAPPGQAYGYT

J: TRBJ2-3
size: .
V: TRBV20-1
CDR3: SASWRESTDTQY

J: .
size: few
V: TRBV20-1
CDR3: SARISSYEQY

J: TRBJ2-7
size: .
V: TRBV28
CDR3: ASSLGGMGSEQY

J: TRBJ1-1
size: few
V: TRBV7-9
CDR3: ASSLVPTYEAF

J: TRBJ1-1
size: .
V: TRBV29-1
CDR3: SVEVTRDLGEAF

J: TRBJ1-3
size: few
V: TRBV7-6
CDR3: ASSLNPRIGNTIY

J: TRBJ1-2
size: .
V: TRBV6-1
CDR3: ASSESGPLGYT